This T cell receptor beta chain was sequenced for a study of shared clonotypes between healthy human individuals. The CDR3 spans 16 residues. Germline assignment: CDR1 SGHRS and CDR2 YFSETQ. The V gene lost 4 bases and the J gene lost 0 bases, with 11 bases spanning the gap. The naive CD8 fraction comprised CD45RO-negative cells positively selected for CCR7 and excluded terminally differentiated effector memory CD45RA+ cells. Donors, without exception, were Caucasian adults residing in Nashville, Tennessee. Clones were read by immunoSEQ multiplex PCR, and TCRdb kept only the in-frame ones, dropping some. The sample shows 800,000 to 950,000 clones, 90% to 98% of them seen only once.

This clonotype originated in a man aged 30 to 45 in good health. Sequenced input: naive CD8+ T cells sorted from blood. V is TRBV5-1 and J is TRBJ2-6; TRBD2 might be the D (6 bases). The CDR3 loop reads CASSVDGSSGANVLTF. Written as DNA, the CDR3 is TGCGCCAGCAGCGTGGACGGGAGCTCTGGGGCCAACGTCCTGACTTTC.